The sequence of this TCR beta chain was determined in a study of T cells in Graves' hyperthyroidism and ophthalmopathy. Ophthalmopathy patients had Clinical Activity Score at least 3, NOSPECS grade at least 4, duration under 3 months. Orbital computed tomography and thyroid ultrasound, together with serum TRAb and thyroxine and clinical symptoms, were used for diagnoses. The V gene lost 3 bases and the J gene lost 0 bases, with 10 bases spanning the gap. The CDR3 loop spans 14 amino acids. From germline, CDR1 is SGHRS and CDR2 YFSETQ. The TCR beta CDR3 regions underwent amplification using RNA transcripts as the source. The HTBI set primed first-round TCR CDR3 RT-PCR. TCRdb reprocessed the multiplex PCR reads via MiXCR and lists one record per CDR3 protein. The sample lists some 490,000 distinct CDR3 sequences, roughly 15% seen once, with about 29% in the top ten.

J is TRBJ2-7 and V is TRBV5-1, with a possible D match to TRBD1 (5 bases). The origin of this receptor is a woman younger than 45 with Graves' ophthalmopathy. Sequenced sample: blood. This CDR3 reads CASSWGSLSYEQYF. For the CDR3, the DNA is TGCGCCAGCAGCTGGGGCAGCCTCTCCTACGAGCAGTACTTC.